Below, 5 T cell receptor beta chains from the same sample are listed, as sequenced in a study of T cell repertoires in cytomegalovirus infection. TCRdb re-analysed the reads in MiXCR, keeping a single row per CDR3 protein. The sample includes 400,000 to 550,000 distinct CDR3 sequences, approximately 11% seen only once; the top ten take 10%. Sequenced: PBMCs. Receptors were obtained from a human donor in good health (CMV status not recorded). Some clones in this sample may be carry-over from other donors' samples.

This clonotype has a count of ten or more. The chain is built from TRBV18 and TRBJ1-2; 7 bases map to TRBD1. This CDR3 is 14 amino acids long. Germline CDR1 is KGHSH and CDR2 is LQKENI. J gave up 6 bases and V 0 bases, and 4 bases lay outside the gene matches. The CDR3 spells CASSPPRDSHGYTF. As DNA, the CDR3 is TGTGCCAGCTCACCACCGAGGGACAGCCATGGCTACACCTTC.

The rearrangement joins TRBV12-5 to TRBJ2-5; TRBD2 matches at 13 bases. This CDR3 comprises 17 residues. V lost 7 bases and J lost 5; bases outside the gene matches: 13. Germline values: CDR1 LGHNT, CDR2 FRNRAP. The CDR3 nucleotides are TGTGCTAGTGCCATCAAAGGACTAGCGGGAGTAATGGAGACCCAGTACTTC. This translates into CASAIKGLAGVMETQYF.

This clonotype was picked up a small number of times. The chain carries TRBV5-6 and TRBJ2-4; either TRBD1 or TRBD2 may supply D (5 bases each). The germline CDR1 and CDR2 sequences are SGHDT and YYEEEE. This CDR3 has 15 amino acids. V dropped 0 bases and J dropped 5 bases, with 12 bases sitting between them. The CDR3 loop is CASSLGLGRENIQYF. The CDR3 DNA follows: TGTGCCAGCAGCTTGGGGTTGGGACGGGAAAACATTCAGTACTTC.

The gene calls are TRBV20-1 and TRBJ2-1; D ambiguous. V lost 8 bases and J lost 2, with 16 bases in between. There are 14 residues in the CDR3. The germline CDR1 and CDR2 sequences are DFQATT and SNEGSKA (reference sequence). The CDR3 spells CSLPDLSPYNEQFF. CDR3 DNA sequence: TGCAGTCTGCCTGACCTAAGCCCCTACAATGAGCAGTTCTTC.

Details on this clonotype: This could be a read error, since a much larger clone is one nucleotide away. The chain employs TRBV28 and TRBJ1-1; TRBD1 might be the D (5 bases). Per the germline V gene, CDR1 is MDHEN and CDR2 is SYDVKM. The CDR3 covers 17 residues. CDR3 nucleotide sequence: TGTGCCAGCAGTTTGATGGGTGCGGGGGATTTGAACACTAAAGCTTTCTTT. Translating gives CASSLMGAGDLNTKAFF. The full variable domain, in which reference TRBV28 and TRBJ1-1 provide the parts outside the CDR3, is DVKVTQSSRYLVKRTGEKVFLECVQDMDHENMFWYRQDPGLGLRLIYFSYDVKMKEKGDIPEGYSVSREKKERFSLILESASTNQTSMYLCASSLMGAGDLNTKAFFGQGTRLTVV.